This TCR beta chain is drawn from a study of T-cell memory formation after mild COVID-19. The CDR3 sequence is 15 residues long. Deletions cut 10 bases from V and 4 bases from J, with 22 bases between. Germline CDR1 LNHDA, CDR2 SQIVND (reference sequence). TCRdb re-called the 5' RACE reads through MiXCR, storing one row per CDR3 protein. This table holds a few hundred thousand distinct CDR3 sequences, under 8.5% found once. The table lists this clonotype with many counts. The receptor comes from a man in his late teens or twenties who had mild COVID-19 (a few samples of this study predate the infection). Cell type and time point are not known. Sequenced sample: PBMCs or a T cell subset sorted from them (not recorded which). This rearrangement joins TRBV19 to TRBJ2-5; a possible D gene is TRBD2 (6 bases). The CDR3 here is CAISPPGTVRETQYF. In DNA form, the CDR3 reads TGTGCCATCTCACCGCCGGGGACTGTACGAGAGACCCAGTACTTC.